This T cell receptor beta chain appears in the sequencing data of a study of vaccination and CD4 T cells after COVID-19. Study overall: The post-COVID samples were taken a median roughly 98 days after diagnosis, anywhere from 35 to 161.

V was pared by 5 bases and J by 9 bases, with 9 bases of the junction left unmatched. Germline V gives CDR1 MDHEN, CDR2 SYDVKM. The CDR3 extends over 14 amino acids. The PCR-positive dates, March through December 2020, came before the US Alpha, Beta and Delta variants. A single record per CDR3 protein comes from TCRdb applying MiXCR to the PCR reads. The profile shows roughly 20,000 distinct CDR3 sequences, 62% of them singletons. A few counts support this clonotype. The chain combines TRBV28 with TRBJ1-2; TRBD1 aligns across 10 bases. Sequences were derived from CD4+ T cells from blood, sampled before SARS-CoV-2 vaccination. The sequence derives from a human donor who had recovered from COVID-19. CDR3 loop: CASSPPPGQGSYTF. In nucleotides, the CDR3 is TGTGCCAGCAGTCCTCCCCCGGGACAGGGGAGCTACACCTTC.